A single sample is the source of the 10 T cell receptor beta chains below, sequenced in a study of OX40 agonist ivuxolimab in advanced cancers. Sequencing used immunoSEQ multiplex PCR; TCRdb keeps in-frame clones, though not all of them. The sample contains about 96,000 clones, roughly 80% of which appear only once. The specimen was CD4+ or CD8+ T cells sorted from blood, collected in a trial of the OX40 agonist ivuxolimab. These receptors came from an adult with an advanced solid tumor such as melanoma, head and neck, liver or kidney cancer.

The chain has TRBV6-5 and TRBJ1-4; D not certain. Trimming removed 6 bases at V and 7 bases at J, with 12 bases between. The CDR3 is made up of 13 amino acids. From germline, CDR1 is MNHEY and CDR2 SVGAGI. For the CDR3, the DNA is TGTGCCAGCAGGGTAGGAGGGAGTGAAAAACTGTTTTTT. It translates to CASRVGGSEKLFF.

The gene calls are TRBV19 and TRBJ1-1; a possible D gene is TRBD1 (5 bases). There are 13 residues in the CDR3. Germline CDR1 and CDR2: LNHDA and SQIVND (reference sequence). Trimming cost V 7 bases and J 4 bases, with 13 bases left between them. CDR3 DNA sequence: TGTGCCAGTATCACGGGACGTAGCACTGAAGCTTTCTTT. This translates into CASITGRSTEAFF.

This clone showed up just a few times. Written as DNA, the CDR3 is TGTGCCAGCAGCTTGGAGCTAGCGGGAACAGATACGCAGTATTTT. This gives the protein CASSLELAGTDTQYF. The chain combines TRBV5-6 with TRBJ2-3, with 9 bases lining up with TRBD2. Trimming took 0 bases from V and 3 from J; bases not matched to a gene: 2. Per the germline V gene, CDR1 is SGHDT and CDR2 is YYEEEE. The CDR3 is made up of 15 amino acids.

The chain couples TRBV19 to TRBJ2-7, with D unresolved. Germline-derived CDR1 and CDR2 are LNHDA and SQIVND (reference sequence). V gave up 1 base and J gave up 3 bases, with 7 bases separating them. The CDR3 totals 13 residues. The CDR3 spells CASSIGTDYEQYF. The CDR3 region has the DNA TGTGCCAGTAGTATAGGGACGGACTACGAGCAGTACTTC.

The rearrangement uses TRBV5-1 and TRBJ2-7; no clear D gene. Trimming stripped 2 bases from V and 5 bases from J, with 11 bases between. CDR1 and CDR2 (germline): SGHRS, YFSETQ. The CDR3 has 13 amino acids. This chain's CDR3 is CASSFRVPNEQYF. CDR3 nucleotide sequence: TGCGCCAGCAGCTTTCGGGTTCCCAACGAGCAGTACTTC.

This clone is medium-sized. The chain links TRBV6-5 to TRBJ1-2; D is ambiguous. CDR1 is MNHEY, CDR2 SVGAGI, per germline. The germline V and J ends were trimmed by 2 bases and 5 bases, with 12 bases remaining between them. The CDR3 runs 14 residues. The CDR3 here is CASSYSTGMYGYTF. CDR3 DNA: TGTGCCAGCAGTTACAGTACCGGAATGTATGGCTACACCTTC.

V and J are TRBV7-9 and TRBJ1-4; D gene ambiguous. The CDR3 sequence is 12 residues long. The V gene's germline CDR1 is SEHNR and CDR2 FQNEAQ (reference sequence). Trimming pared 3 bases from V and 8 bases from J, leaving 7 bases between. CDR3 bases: TGTGCCAGCAGCTTTTGGACCGAAAAACTGTTTTTT. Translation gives CASSFWTEKLFF.

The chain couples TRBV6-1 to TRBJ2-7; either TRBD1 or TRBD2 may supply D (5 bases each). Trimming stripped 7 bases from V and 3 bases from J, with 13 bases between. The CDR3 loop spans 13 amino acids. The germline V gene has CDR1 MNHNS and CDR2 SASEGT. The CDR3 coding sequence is TGTGCCAGCACCGGGACGCCTCACTACGAGCAGTACTTC. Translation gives CASTGTPHYEQYF.

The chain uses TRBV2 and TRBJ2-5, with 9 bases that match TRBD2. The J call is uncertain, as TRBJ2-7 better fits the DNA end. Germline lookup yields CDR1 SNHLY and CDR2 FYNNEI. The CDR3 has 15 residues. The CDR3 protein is CASSARLAGTYEQYF. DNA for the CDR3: TGTGCCAGCAGCGCCCGGCTAGCGGGGACCTACGAGCAGTACTTC.

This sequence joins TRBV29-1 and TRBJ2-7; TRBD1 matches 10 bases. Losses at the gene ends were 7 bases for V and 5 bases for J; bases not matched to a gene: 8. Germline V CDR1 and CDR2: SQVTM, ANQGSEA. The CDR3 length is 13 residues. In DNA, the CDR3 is TGCAGCGGGGGGGACAGGGGCGACCACGAGCAGTACTTC. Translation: CSGGDRGDHEQYF.